The TCR beta chain described here comes from a study of regulatory T cells in long-lasting Graves disease (dated by TCRdb to the early 2020s). Regarding the complete study: To count as having persistent Graves' disease, a patient had to have received antithyroid drug treatment for over 5 years with TSH receptor autoantibodies remaining persistently positive. The study was registered as a clinical trial and conducted in China. Antithyroid drugs had been taken for 8.5 to 13 years on average by persistent Graves' disease patients in the clinical cohort. A total of roughly 35 samples underwent TCR sequencing: around 13 from persistent and about 20 from newly diagnosed Graves' disease patients. This study used TCR sequencing and RNA sequencing of peripheral blood to compare persistent Graves' disease patients against newly diagnosed Graves' disease patients. Findings and caveats that apply to the study as a whole: Persistent Graves' disease patients showed lower TCR Shannon entropy and fewer highly expanded clones than newly diagnosed patients, suggesting clonal expansion. Sequencing and analysis were limited to the TCR beta chain. As a limitation, the authors acknowledged that the small sample size may reduce accuracy. Patients with persistent disease shared more public clonotypes (about 2,500) than newly diagnosed patients did (approximately 1,000). Because the primary lesion, thyroid tissue, could not be accessed, the study looked at peripheral blood alone.

This clonotype was picked up a small number of times. It has no known antigen specificity. Base-call qualities are not available, and no considerably larger clone is one nucleotide away. Library creation used multiplex PCR. Data came from an Illumina HiSeq 4000. iRepertoire HTBI primers and Arm-PCR amplification of CDR3 regions were used to construct TCR beta libraries. Before sequencing, the PCR products underwent gel purification. The original methods were these. Gene usage analysis of CDR3 amino acid clonotypes relied on the roughly 58 TRBV and 15 or so TRBJ segments identified across samples. Filtered high-quality paired reads were merged into contigs using COPE and FqMerger. BLAST was used to align contigs to the IMGT TRBV, TRBD and TRBJ reference genes, and CDR3 was defined following IMGT. Highly expanded clones were defined as clonotypes with a frequency above 0.1%. Repertoire diversity was measured by Shannon entropy, and V-J evenness by the Gini coefficient. Clonotypes shared by more than one individual were considered public. The raw public reads went through TCRdb reprocessing: fastp at Q25, MiXCR clone calling, in-frame beta chains kept. Identical CDR3 protein sequences are pooled into one entry, listed with their most common genes and DNA. These V and J calls are TCRdb output, not the study's own analysis. Here the sample has some 340,000 distinct CDR3 sequences; approximately 25% occur a single time. The ten largest clones capture around 30% of the sample.

Read against the paper, the sample's time point label means: persistent/refractory GD, antithyroid drugs over 5 years with positive TRAb. For both TCR sequencing and RNA sequencing, RNA was extracted from PBMCs using TRIzol. The diagnosis of Graves' disease was made according to American Thyroid Association guidelines. Patients for the study were recruited at an endocrinology department in Xi'an, China. Each patient gave approximately 8.8 milliliters of peripheral blood, collected in an EDTA anticoagulant tube. Ficoll Paque Plus density gradient separation was used to isolate PBMCs, and no further T cell sorting was done. RNA quality was checked with an Agilent 2100 Bioanalyzer and agarose gel, and concentration with a NanoDrop 2000. The material sequenced was peripheral blood mononuclear cells (PBMCs), taken when the disease was refractory, from a patient treated with antithyroid drugs. This clonotype was sampled from a woman aged 40 to 50 with Graves disease. Donor details come from another sample of the same person, matched by shared clones.

CDR3 region: CASSSQTGSSSGANVLTF. The nucleotide sequence reads as follows: TGTGCCAGCAGTTCCCAGACGGGGTCCTCCTCTGGGGCCAACGTCCTGACTTTC. This sequence uses TRBV7-9 and TRBJ2-6; possibly the D gene is TRBD2, per 5 matching bases. Deletion took 6 bases off V and 0 bases off J, with a span of 18 bases between the germline ends. Spanning cysteine to phenylalanine, the CDR3 consists of 18 amino acids. Only CDR3 DNA is held: 54 bases, read in frame from base 1. Per the germline V gene (reference sequence), SEHNR is the CDR1 and FQNEAQ is the CDR2.